These T cell receptor beta chains were read from a single sample in a study of a mutant IDH1 vaccine in newly diagnosed glioma. Sequenced by immunoSEQ multiplex PCR; TCRdb stores in-frame clones only, minus some. Counted here are tens of thousands of clones, 75% to 90% occurring once; the ten biggest clones make up roughly 0.78%. No antigen is known for these receptors. Sequencing used PBMCs, obtained from a glioma patient whose treatment included an IDH1 peptide vaccine. Receptors were obtained from a woman in her forties or fifties with glioma. Each CDR3 is given with its conserved first and last residue.

J gene: TRBJ2-7
V gene: TRBV5-5
CDR3 length: 14
CDR3 protein: CASSLLGNSYEQYF

J gene: TRBJ1-1
V gene: TRBV12-2
CDR3 length: 14
CDR3 protein: CASRHGQGNTEAFF

J gene: TRBJ2-7
V gene: TRBV30
CDR3 length: 16
CDR3 protein: CAGRESRQGWSYEQYF

J gene: TRBJ2-1
V gene: TRBV29-1
CDR3 length: 15
CDR3 protein: CSVESGGLAGDEQFF

J gene: TRBJ2-7
V gene: TRBV10-1
CDR3 length: 13
CDR3 protein: CASSVRQDGEQYF

J gene: TRBJ2-1
V gene: TRBV15
CDR3 length: 15
CDR3 protein: CATSRDRASYNEQFF

J gene: TRBJ2-7
V gene: TRBV4-2
CDR3 length: 15
CDR3 protein: CASSQGGTSGYEQYF

J gene: TRBJ2-1
V gene: TRBV27
CDR3 length: 16
CDR3 protein: CASSPQESGRAYEQFF

J gene: TRBJ2-5
V gene: TRBV21-1
CDR3 length: 13
CDR3 protein: CASSKVGQETQYF

J gene: TRBJ2-7
V gene: TRBV7-2
CDR3 length: 15
CDR3 protein: CASSLASHMSYEQYF

J gene: TRBJ1-1
V gene: TRBV9
CDR3 length: 14
CDR3 protein: CASSVGTTNTEAFF

J gene: TRBJ1-1
V gene: TRBV10-3
CDR3 length: 17
CDR3 protein: CAISGEGQGPMNTEAFF

J gene: TRBJ2-7
V gene: TRBV2
CDR3 length: 13
CDR3 protein: CASSAGQVQEQYF

J gene: TRBJ2-7
V gene: TRBV7-8
CDR3 length: 14
CDR3 protein: CASSVDSSRGEQYF

J gene: TRBJ2-2
V gene: TRBV5-1
CDR3 length: 17
CDR3 protein: CASSLGGTAPNTGELFF

J gene: TRBJ2-5
V gene: TRBV5-6
CDR3 length: 16
CDR3 protein: CASSSNPGLAVETQYF

J gene: TRBJ2-7
V gene: TRBV28
CDR3 length: 15
CDR3 protein: CASSGRLGRSYEQYF

J gene: TRBJ1-2
V gene: TRBV7-2
CDR3 length: 13
CDR3 protein: CASSLGQNYGYTF

J gene: .
V gene: TRBV11-2
CDR3 length: 15
CDR3 protein: CASSLEVVPSYEQYF

J gene: TRBJ1-2
V gene: TRBV10-2
CDR3 length: 12
CDR3 protein: CASSSGTEGYTF

J gene: .
V gene: TRBV10-3
CDR3 length: 12
CDR3 protein: CAISDSAYEQYF

J gene: TRBJ2-7
V gene: TRBV6-5
CDR3 length: 14
CDR3 protein: CASSPGTGGHEQYF

J gene: TRBJ2-7
V gene: TRBV2
CDR3 length: 12
CDR3 protein: CASSRLQYEQYF

J gene: TRBJ2-5
V gene: TRBV5-1
CDR3 length: 14
CDR3 protein: CASSAGRGLETQYF

J gene: .
V gene: TRBV6-1
CDR3 length: 13
CDR3 protein: CASRGRADYEQYF

J gene: TRBJ1-1
V gene: TRBV28
CDR3 length: 15
CDR3 protein: CASSSTGTENTEAFF

J gene: TRBJ2-7
V gene: TRBV7-2
CDR3 length: 15
CDR3 protein: CASSLWDASSYEQYF

J gene: TRBJ1-4
V gene: TRBV4-2
CDR3 length: 16
CDR3 protein: CASSQGGNRGNEKLFF